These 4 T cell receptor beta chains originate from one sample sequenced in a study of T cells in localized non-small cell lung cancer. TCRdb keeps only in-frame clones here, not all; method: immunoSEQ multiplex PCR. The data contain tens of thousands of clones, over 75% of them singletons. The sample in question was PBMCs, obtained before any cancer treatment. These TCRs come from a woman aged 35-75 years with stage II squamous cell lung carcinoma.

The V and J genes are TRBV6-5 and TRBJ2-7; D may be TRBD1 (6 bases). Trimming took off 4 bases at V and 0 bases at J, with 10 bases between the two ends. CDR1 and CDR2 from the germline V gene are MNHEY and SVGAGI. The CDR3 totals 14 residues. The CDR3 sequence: CASSSPDSSYEQYF. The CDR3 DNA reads TGTGCCAGCAGTTCCCCGGACAGCTCCTACGAGCAGTACTTC.

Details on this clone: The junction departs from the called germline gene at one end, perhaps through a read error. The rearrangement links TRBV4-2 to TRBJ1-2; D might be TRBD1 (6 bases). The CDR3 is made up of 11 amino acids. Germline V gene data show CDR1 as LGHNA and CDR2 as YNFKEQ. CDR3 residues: CASSQDGGHRF. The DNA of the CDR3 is TGTGCCAGCAGCCAAGATGGGGGACATCGCTTC.

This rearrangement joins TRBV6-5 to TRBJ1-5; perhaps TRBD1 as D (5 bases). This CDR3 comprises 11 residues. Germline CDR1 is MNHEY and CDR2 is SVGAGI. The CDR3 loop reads CASGRNQPQHF. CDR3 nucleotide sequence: TGTGCTTCAGGGCGCAATCAGCCCCAGCATTTT.

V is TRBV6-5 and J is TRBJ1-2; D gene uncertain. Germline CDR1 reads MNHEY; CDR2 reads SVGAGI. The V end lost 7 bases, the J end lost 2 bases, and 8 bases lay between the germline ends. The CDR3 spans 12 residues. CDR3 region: CASKGQNYGYTF. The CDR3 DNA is TGTGCCAGCAAAGGGCAGAACTATGGCTACACCTTC.